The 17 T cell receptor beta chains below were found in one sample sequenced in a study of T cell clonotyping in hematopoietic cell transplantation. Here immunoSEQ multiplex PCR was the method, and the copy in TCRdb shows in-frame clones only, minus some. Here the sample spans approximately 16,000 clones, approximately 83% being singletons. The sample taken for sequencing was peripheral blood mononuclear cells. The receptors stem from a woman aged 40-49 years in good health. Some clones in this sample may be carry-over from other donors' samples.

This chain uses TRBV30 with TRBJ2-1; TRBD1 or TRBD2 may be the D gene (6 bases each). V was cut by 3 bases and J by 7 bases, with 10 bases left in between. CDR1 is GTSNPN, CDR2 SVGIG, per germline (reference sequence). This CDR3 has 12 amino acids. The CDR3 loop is CAWSGGRNEQFF. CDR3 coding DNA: TGTGCCTGGAGCGGGGGCCGGAATGAGCAGTTCTTC.

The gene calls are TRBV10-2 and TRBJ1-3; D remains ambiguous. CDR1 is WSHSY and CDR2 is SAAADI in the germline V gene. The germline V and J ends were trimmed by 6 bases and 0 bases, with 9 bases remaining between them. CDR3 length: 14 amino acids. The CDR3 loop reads CASSPRSSGNTIYF. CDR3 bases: TGCGCCAGCAGCCCTCGAAGCTCTGGAAACACCATATATTTT.

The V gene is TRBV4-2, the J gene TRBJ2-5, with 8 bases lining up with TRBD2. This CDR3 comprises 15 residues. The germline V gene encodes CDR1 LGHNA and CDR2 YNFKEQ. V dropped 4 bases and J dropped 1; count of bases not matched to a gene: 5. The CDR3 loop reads CASSPPRGGQETQYF. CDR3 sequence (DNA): TGTGCCAGCAGCCCTCCTCGGGGGGGCCAAGAGACCCAGTACTTC.

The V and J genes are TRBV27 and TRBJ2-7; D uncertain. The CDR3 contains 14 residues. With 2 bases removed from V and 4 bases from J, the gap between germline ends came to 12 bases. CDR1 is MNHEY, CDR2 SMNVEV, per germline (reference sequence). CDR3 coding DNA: TGTGCCAGCAGTTTAGGGCGGCCGCTTTACGAGCAGTACTTC. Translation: CASSLGRPLYEQYF.

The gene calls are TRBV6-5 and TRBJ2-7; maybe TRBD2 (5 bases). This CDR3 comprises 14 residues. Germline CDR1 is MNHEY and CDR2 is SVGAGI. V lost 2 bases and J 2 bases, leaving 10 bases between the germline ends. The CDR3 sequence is CASSYVEGPYEQYF. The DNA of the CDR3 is TGTGCCAGCAGTTACGTTGAGGGTCCCTACGAGCAGTACTTC.

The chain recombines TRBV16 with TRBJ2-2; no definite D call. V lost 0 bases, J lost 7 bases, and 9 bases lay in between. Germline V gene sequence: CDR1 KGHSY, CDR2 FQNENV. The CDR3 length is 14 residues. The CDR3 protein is CASSQSRVGGELFF. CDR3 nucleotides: TGTGCCAGCAGCCAATCAAGAGTGGGCGGGGAGCTGTTTTTT.

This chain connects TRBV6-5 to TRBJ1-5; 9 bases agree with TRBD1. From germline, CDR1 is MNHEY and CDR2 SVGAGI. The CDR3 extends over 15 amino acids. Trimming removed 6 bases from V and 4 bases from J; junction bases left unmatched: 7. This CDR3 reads CASRKGQGGNQPQHF. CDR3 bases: TGTGCCAGCAGAAAGGGACAGGGAGGTAATCAGCCCCAGCATTTT.

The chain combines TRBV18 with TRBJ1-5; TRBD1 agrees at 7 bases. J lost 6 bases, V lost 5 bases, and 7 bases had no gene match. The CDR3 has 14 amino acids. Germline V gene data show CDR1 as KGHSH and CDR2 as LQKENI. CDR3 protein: CASSTQGPPQPQHF. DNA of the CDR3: TGTGCCAGCTCAACACAGGGGCCACCTCAGCCCCAGCATTTT.

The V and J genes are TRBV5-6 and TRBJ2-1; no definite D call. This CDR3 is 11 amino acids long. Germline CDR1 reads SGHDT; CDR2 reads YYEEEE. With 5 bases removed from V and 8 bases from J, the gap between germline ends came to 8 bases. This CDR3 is CASSLAYEQFF. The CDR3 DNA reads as TGTGCCAGCAGTTTAGCATATGAGCAGTTCTTC. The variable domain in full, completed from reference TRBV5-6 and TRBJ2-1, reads DAGVTQSPTHLIKTRGQQVTLRCSPKSGHDTVSWYQQALGQGPQFIFQYYEEEERQRGNFPDRFSGHQFPNYSSELNVNALLLGDSALYLCASSLAYEQFFGPGTRLTVL.

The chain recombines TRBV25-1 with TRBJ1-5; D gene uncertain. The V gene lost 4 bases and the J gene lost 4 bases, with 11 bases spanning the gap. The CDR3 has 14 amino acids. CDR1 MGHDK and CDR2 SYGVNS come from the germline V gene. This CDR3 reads CASSAGIGNQPQHF. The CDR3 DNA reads TGTGCCAGCAGTGCCGGGATCGGGAATCAGCCCCAGCATTTT. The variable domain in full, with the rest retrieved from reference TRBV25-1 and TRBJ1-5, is EADIYQTPRYLVIGTGKKITLECSQTMGHDKMYWYQQDPGMELHLIHYSYGVNSTEKGDLSSESTVSRIRTEHFPLTLESARPSHTSQYLCASSAGIGNQPQHFGDGTRLSIL.

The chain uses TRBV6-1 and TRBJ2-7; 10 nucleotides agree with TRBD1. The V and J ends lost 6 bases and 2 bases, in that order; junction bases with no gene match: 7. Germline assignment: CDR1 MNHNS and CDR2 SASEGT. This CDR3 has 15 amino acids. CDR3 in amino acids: CASRSGTGVPYEQYF. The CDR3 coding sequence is TGTGCCAGCAGGTCCGGGACAGGGGTACCCTACGAGCAGTACTTC.

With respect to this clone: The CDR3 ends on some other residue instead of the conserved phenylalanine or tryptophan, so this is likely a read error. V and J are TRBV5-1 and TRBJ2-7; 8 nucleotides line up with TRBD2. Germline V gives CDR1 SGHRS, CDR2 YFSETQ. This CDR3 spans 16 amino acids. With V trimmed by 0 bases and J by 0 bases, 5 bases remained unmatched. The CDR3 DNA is TGCGCCAGCAGCTTGGCCGGACTAGCCGACTCCTACGAGCAGTACCTC. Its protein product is CASSLAGLADSYEQYL.

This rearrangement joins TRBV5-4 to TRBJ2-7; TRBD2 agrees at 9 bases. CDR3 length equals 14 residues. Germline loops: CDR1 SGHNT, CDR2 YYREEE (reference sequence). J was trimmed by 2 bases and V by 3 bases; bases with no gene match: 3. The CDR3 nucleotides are TGTGCCAGCAGCTCCGGGACTAGCCCCTACGAGCAGTACTTC. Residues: CASSSGTSPYEQYF.

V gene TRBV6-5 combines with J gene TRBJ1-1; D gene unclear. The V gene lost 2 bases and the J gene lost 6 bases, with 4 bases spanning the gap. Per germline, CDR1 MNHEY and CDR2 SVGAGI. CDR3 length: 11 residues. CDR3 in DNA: TGTGCCAGCAGTTACGGAGCTGAAGCTTTCTTT. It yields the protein CASSYGAEAFF.

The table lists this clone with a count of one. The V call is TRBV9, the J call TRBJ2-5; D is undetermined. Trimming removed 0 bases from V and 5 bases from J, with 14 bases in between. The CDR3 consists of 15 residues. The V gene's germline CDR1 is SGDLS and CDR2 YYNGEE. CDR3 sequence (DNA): TGTGCCAGCAGCGTAGGGGCGCGCGAAGGGGAGACCCAGTACTTC. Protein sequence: CASSVGAREGETQYF.

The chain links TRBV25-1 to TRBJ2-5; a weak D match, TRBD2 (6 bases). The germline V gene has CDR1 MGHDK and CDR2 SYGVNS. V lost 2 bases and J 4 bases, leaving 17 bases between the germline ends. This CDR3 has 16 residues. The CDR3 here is CASSEGGAGLGETQYF. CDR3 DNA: TGTGCCAGCAGTGAAGGAGGGGCAGGTTTGGGAGAGACCCAGTACTTC.

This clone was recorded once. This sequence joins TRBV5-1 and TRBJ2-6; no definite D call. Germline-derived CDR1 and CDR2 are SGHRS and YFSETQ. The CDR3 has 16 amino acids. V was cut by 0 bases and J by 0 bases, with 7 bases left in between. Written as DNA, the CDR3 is TGCGCCAGCAGCTTGGGTAGTATCTCTGGGGCCAACGTCCTGACTTTC. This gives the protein CASSLGSISGANVLTF.